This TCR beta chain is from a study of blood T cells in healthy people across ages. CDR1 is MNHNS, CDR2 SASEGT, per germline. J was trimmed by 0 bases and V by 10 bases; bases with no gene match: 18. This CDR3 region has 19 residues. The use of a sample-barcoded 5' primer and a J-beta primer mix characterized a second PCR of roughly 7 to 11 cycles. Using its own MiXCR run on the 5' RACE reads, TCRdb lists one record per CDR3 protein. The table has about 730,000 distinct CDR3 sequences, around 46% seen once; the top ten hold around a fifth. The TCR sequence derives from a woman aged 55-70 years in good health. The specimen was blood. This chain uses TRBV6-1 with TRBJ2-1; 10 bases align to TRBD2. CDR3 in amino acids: CATSGGLASAFSSYNEQFF. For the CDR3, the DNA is TGTGCCACCTCAGGGGGACTAGCGTCTGCCTTTAGCTCCTACAATGAGCAGTTCTTC.